This TCR beta chain was found in a study of tumor-infiltrating lymphocytes in primary liver carcinoma. The study extracted blood RNA from unsorted whole blood and also extracted germline DNA. The CDR3 runs 15 residues. The germline CDR1 and CDR2 sequences are SGHAT and FQNNGV. The sample holds one count of this clonotype. A junction boundary mismatches the germline segment, possibly from a read error. Constant-region priming of roughly 490 ng total RNA yielded TCR beta cDNA. Three nested multiplex PCR rounds, a slightly modified ARM-PCR method, built the TCR beta libraries. TRBV1-TRBV30 forward and Cbeta reverse primers drove the first two roughly 10-cycle rounds. TCRdb itself ran the multiplex PCR reads through MiXCR, one entry per CDR3 protein. The data contain roughly 330,000 distinct CDR3 sequences, around 60% of them seen just once; the ten biggest clones take up approximately 5.9%.

The sequence was obtained from a man aged 35 to 55 with primary liver carcinoma and hepatitis B virus infection. The gene calls are TRBV11-2 and TRBJ1-6; 7 nucleotides match TRBD1. Sample: peripheral blood. CDR3 residues: CASSLEGTAYTPPHF. CDR3 in DNA: TGTGCCAGCAGCTTAGAGGGGACAGCGTATACACCCCCCCACTTT.